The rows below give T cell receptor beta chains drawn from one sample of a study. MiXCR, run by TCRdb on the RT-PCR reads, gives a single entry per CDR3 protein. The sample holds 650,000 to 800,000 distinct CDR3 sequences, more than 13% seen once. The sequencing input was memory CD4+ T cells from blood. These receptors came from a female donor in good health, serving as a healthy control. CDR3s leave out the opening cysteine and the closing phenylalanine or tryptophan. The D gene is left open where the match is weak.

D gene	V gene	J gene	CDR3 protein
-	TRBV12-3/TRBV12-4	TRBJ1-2	ASSLVLADYNYT
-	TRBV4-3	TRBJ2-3	ASSQLTVGTQY
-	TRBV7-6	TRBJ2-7	ASSLESGHPYEQY
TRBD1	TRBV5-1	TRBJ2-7	ASSFSTGGSYEQY
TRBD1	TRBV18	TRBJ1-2	ASSQQGDYGYT
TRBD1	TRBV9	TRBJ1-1	ASSEGQGRTEAF
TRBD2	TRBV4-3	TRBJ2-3	ASSQGGSGTDTQY
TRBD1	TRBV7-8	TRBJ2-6	ASSRGQAGANVLT
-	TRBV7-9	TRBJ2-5	ASSHGAGDQETQY
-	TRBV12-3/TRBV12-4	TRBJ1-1	ASSLKRGANTEAF
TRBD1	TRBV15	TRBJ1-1	ATSKIHRGFTEAF
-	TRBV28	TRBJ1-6	ASHSMGSSYNSPLH
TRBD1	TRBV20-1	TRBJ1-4	SASRGTNEKLF
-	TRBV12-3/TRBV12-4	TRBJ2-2	ASSTRSPNTGELF
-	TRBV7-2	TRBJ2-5	ASSLAGGGNQETQY
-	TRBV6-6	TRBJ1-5	ASSHPRQPQH
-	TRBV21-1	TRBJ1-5	APPGVSNQPQH
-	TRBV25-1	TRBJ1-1	ASSDGLSNTEAF
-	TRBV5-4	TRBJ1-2	ASRPDITRGGYT
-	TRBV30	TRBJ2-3	AWSVLTTTDTQY
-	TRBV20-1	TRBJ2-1	SARVGTSRNEQF
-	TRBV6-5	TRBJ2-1	ASSRGSGLYNEQF
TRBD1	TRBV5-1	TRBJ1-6	ASSAGTALSNSPLH
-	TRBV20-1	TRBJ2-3	SARDRGTASTDTQY
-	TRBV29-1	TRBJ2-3	SVEGGGAGADTQY
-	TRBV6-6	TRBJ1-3	ASSYSTSGYGNTIY
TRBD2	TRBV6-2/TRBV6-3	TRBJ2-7	ASRSPRAGVYEQY
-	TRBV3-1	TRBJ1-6	ASSPTGSPLH
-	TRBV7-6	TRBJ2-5	ASSQDSFETQY
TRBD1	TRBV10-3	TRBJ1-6	AISESPGGYNSPLH
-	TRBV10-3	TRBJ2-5	AISGQGVLTQY
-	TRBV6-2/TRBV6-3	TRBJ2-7	ASSRTELSYEQY
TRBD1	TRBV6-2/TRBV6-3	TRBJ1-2	ASSKLPDRAHYGYT
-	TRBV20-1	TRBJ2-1	SARSAREIGEQF
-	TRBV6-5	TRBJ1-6	ASSYQPQGNSPLH
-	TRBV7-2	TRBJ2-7	ASSLGLEPYEQY
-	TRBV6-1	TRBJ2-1	ASSEWLPASSYNEQF
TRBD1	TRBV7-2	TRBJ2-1	ASSFGDRVQF
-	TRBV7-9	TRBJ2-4	ASSPPELAKNIQY
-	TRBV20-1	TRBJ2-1	SARAPLYNEQF
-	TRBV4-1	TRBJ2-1	ASSQEQGRDEQF
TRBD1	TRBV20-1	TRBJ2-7	SASYVGQGNYEQY
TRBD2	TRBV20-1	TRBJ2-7	SALTGGQNEQY
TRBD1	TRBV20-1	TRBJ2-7	SARTGGFTYEQY
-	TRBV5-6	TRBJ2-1	ASSSWEYSSYNEQF
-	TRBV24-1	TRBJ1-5	ATKEQANQPQH
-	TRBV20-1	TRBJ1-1	SALGRGAGTEAF
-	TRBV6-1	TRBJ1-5	ASSELGLHGSSNQPQH
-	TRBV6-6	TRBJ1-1	ASSPHKEDTEAF
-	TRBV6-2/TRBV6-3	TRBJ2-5	ASSSPTYSWETQY
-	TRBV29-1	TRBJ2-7	SVAGDREQY
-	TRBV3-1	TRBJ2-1	ASSQIDGSQN
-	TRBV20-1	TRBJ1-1	SARPGQPDTEAF